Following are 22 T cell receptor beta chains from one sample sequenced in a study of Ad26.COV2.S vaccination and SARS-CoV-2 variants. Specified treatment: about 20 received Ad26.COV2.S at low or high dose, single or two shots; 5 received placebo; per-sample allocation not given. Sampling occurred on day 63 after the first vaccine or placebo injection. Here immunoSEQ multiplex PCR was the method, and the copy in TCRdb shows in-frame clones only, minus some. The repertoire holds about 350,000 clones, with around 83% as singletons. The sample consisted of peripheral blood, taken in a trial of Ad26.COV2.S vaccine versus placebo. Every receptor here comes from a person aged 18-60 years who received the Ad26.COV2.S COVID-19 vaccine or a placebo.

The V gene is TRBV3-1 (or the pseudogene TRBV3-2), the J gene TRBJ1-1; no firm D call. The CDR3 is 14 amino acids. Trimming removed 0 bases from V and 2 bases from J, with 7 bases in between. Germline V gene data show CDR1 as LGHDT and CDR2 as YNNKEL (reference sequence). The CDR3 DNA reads TGTGCCAGCAGCCAAGACGGCGTAAACACTGAAGCTTTCTTT. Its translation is CASSQDGVNTEAFF.

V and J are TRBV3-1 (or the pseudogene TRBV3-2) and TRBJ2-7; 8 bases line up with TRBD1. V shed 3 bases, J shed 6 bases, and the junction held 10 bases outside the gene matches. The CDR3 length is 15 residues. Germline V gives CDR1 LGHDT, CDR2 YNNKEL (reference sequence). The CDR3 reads CASSQRRGTGGEQYF. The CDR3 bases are TGTGCCAGCAGCCAGCGTCGAGGGACAGGCGGCGAGCAGTACTTC.

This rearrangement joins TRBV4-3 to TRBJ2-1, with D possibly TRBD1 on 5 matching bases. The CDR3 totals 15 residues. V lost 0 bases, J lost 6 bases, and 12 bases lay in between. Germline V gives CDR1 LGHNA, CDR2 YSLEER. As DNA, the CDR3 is TGCGCCAGCAGCCAAGAATTCCAGGGCCCCAATGAGCAGTTCTTC. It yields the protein CASSQEFQGPNEQFF.

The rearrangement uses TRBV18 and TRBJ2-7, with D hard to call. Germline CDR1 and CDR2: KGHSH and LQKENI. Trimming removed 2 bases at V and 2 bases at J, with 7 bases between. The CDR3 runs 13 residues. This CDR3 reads CASSPERPYEQYF. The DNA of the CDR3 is TGTGCCAGCTCACCAGAGCGCCCCTACGAGCAGTACTTC.

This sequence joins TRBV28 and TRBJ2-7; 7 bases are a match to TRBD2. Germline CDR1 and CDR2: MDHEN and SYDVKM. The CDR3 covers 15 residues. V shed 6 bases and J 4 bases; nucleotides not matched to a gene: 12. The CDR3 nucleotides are TGTGCCAGCAGCCCCGGGGGTAGCGGGTTTTACGAGCAGTACTTC. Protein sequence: CASSPGGSGFYEQYF.

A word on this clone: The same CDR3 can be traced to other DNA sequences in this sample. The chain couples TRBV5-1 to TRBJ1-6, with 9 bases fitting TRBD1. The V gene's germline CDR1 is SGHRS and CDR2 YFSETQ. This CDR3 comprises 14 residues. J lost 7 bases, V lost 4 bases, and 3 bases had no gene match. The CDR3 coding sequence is TGCGCCAGCAGCCTGGACAGGGGAAATTCACCCCTCCACTTT. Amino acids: CASSLDRGNSPLHF.

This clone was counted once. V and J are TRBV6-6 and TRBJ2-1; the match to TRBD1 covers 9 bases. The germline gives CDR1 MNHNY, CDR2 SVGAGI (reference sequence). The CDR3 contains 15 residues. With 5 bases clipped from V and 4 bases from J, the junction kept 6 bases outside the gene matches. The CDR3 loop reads CASSRTGEVYNEQFF. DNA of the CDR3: TGTGCCAGCAGTAGGACAGGGGAAGTTTACAATGAGCAGTTCTTC.

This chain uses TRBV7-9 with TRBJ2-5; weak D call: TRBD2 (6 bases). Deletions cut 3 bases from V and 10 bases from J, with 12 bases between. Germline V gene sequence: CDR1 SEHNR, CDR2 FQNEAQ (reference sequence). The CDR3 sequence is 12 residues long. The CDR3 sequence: CASSFGGNRQYF. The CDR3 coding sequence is TGTGCCAGCAGCTTCGGGGGTAATCGCCAGTACTTC.

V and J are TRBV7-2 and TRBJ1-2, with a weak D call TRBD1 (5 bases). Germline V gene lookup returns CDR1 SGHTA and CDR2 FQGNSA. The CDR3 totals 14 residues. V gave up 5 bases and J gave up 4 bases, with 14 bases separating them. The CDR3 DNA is TGTGCCAGCAGCCCTAGATGGGGACTCTATGGCTACACCTTC. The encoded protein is CASSPRWGLYGYTF.

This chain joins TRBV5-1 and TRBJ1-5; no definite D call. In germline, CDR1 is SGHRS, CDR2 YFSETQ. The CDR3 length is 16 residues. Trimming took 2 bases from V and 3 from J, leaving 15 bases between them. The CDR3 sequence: CASSFEAGAPNQPQHF. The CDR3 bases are TGCGCCAGCAGCTTCGAGGCAGGAGCTCCCAATCAGCCCCAGCATTTT.

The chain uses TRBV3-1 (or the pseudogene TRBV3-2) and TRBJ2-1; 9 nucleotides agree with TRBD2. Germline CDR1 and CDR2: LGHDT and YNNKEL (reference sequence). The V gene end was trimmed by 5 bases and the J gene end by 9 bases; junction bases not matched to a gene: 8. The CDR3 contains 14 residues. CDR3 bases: TGTGCCAGCAGCGGGGAGCGGGGGGCGGGTGAGCAGTTCTTC. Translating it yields CASSGERGAGEQFF.

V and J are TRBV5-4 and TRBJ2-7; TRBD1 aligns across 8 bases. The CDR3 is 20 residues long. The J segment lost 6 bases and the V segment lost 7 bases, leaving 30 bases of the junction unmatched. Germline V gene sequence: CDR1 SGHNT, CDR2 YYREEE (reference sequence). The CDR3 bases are TGTGCCAGCCAACCCTCGCCCGGTAGGATGAGACAGGGGCTTTTTGGCGAGCAGTACTTC. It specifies CASQPSPGRMRQGLFGEQYF.

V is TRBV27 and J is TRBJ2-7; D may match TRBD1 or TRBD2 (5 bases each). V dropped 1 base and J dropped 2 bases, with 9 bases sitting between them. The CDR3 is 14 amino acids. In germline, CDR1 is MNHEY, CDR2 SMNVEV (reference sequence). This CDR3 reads CASSLFGAPYEQYF. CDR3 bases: TGTGCCAGCAGTTTATTCGGGGCGCCCTACGAGCAGTACTTC.

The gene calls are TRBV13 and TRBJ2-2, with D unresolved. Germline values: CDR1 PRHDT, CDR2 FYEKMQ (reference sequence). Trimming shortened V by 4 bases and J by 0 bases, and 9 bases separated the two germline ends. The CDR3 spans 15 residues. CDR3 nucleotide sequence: TGTGCCAGCAGCTCTGGTCTAGCGAACACCGGGGAGCTGTTTTTT. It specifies CASSSGLANTGELFF.

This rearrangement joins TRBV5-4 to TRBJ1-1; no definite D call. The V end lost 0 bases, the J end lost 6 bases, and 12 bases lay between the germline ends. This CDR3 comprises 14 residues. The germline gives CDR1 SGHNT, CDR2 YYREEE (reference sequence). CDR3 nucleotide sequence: TGTGCCAGCAGCTTGGCCTCGAGGGCCCCTGAAGCTTTCTTT. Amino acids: CASSLASRAPEAFF. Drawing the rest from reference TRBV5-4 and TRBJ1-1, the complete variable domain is ETGVTQSPTHLIKTRGQQVTLRCSSQSGHNTVSWYQQALGQGPQFIFQYYREEENGRGNFPPRFSGLQFPNYSSELNVNALELDDSALYLCASSLASRAPEAFFGQGTRLTVV.

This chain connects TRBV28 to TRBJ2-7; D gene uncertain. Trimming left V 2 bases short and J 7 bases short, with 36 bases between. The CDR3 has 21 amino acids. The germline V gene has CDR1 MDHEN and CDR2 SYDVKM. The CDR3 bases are TGTGCCAGCAGTTTAGATGATCCCAATCCCCTCACAGCTCGATCCTTTCCGGAGCAGTACTTC. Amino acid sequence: CASSLDDPNPLTARSFPEQYF.

CDR3 loop: CATSDWKDTEAFF. The DNA of the CDR3 is TGTGCCACCAGTGATTGGAAGGACACTGAAGCTTTCTTT. This chain uses TRBV24-1 with TRBJ1-1; D is ambiguous. V lost 2 bases and J lost 3, with 6 bases in between. CDR1 is KGHDR, CDR2 SFDVKD, per germline. CDR3 size: 13 residues.

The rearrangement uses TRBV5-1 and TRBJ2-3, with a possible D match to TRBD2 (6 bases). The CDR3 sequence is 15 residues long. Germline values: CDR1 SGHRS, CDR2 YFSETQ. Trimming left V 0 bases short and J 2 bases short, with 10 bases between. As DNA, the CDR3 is TGCGCCAGCAGCTTGGTGGGGACTTTCACAGATACGCAGTATTTT. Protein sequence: CASSLVGTFTDTQYF.

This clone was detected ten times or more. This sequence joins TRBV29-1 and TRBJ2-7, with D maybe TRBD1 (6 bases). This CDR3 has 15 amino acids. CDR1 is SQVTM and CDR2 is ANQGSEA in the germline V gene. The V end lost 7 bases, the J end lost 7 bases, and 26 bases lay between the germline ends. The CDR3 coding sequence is TGCAGCGCCCCGGCCCCGAGGGGGAGCGTGGGTGAGCAGTACTTC. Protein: CSAPAPRGSVGEQYF.

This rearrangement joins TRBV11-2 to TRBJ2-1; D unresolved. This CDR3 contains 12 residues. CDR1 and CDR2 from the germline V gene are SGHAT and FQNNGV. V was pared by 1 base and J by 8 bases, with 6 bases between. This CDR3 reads CASSLGLYEQFF. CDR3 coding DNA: TGTGCCAGCAGCTTAGGGCTCTATGAGCAGTTCTTC.

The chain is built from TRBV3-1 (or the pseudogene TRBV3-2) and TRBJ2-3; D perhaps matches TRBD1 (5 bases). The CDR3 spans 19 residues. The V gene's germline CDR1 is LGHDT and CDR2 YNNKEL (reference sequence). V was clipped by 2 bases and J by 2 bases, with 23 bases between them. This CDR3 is CASSQWSARGSSVTDTQYF. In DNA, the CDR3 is TGTGCCAGCAGCCAATGGTCGGCTAGGGGAAGTTCCGTCACAGATACGCAGTATTTT.

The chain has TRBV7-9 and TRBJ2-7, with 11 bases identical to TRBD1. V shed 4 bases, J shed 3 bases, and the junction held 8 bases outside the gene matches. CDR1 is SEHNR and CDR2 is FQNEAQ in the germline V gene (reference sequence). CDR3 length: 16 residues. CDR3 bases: TGTGCCAGCAGCTCACCCACCGGGACAGGGGGCTACGAGCAGTACTTC. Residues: CASSSPTGTGGYEQYF.